This paragraph reports one T cell receptor (beta chain). A much larger clone differs by one base, so this may be a read error. This entry belongs to a study of blood T cells in healthy people across ages. A second PCR, run for roughly 7 to 12 cycles, used a sample-barcoded 5' primer plus a J-beta primer mix. Each CDR3 protein is one row after TCRdb ran MiXCR on the 5' RACE reads. This table has around 580,000 distinct CDR3 sequences, around 48% appearing once. Germline CDR1 MNHEY, CDR2 SVGAGI. CDR3 length: 18 residues. The chain combines TRBV6-5 with TRBJ2-3; D may be TRBD1 (6 bases). This TCR was recovered from a man aged 80 or over in good health. The material sequenced was blood. The CDR3 is CASSYRPPGSGVIDTRYF. CDR3 DNA: TGTGCCAGCAGTTACCGACCCCCGGGGTCAGGGGTTATAGATACGCGGTATTTT.